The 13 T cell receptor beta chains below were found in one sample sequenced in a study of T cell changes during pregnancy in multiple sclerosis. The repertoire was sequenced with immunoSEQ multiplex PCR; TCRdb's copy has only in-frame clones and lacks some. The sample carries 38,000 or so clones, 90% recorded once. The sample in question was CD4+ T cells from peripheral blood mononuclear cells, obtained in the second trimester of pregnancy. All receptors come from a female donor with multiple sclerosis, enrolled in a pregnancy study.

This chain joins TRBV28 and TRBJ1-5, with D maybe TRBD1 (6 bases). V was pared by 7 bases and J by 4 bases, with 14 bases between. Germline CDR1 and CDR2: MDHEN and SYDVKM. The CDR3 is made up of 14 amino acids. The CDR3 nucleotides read TGTGCCAGCATAGGGGGGGGGAGGAATCAGCCCCAGCATTTT. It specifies CASIGGGRNQPQHF.

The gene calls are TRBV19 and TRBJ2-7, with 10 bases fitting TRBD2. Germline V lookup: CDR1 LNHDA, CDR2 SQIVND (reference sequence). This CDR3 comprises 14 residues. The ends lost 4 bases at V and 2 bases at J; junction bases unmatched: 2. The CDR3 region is CASSRLAGAYEQYF. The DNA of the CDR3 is TGTGCCAGTAGTAGGCTAGCGGGAGCCTACGAGCAGTACTTC.

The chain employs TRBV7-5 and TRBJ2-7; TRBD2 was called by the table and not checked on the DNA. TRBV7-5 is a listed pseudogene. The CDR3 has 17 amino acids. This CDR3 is CARSVAGTSGISYEQYF. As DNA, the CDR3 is TGTGCCAGAAGCGTTGCCGGGACTAGCGGGATTTCTTACGAGCAGTACTTC.

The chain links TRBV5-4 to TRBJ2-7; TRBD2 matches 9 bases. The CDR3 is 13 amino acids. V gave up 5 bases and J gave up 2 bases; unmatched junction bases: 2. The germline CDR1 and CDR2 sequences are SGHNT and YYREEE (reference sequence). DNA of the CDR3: TGTGCCAGCAGTACTAGCGGGCCCTACGAGCAGTACTTC. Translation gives CASSTSGPYEQYF.

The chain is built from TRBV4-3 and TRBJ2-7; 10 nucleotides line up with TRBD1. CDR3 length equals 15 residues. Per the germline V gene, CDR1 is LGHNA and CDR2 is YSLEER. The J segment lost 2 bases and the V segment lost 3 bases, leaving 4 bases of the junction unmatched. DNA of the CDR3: TGCGCCAGCAGCCACCGGGACAGGGGCCCCTACGAGCAGTACTTC. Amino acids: CASSHRDRGPYEQYF.

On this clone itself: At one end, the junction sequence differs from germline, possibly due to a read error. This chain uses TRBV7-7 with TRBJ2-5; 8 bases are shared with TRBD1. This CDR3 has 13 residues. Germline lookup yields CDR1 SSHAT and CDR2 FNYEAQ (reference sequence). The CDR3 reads CASSRDRPETQYF. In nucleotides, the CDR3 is TGTGCTAGCAGCCGGGACAGGCCCGAGACCCAGTACTTC.

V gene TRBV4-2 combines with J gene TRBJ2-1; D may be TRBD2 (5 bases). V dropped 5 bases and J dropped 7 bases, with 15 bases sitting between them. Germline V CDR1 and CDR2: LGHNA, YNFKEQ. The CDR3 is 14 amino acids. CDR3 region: CASSEGPGTNEQFF. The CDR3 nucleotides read TGTGCCAGCAGCGAGGGTCCCGGTACTAATGAGCAGTTCTTC.

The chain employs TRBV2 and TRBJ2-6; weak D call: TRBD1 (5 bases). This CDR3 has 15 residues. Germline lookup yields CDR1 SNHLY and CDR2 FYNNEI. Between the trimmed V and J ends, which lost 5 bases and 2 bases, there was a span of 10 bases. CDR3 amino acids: CASSWTQPGANVLTF. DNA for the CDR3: TGTGCCAGCAGTTGGACACAACCTGGGGCCAACGTCCTGACTTTC.

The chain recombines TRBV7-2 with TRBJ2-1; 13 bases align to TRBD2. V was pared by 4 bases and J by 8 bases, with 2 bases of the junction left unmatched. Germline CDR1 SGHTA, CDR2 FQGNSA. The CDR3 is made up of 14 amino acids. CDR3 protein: CASSSLAGGDEQFF. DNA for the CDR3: TGTGCCAGCAGCTCACTAGCGGGAGGGGATGAGCAGTTCTTC.

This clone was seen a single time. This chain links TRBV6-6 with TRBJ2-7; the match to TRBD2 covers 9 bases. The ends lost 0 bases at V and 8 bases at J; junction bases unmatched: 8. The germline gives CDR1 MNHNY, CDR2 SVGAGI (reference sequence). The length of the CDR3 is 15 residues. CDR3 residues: CASSYSAGGFVKQYF. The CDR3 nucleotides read TGTGCCAGCAGTTACTCGGCGGGAGGGTTTGTTAAGCAGTACTTC.

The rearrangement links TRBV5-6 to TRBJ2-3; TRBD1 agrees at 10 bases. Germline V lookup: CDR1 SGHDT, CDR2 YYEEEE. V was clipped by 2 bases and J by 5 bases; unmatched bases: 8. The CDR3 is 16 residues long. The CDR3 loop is CASSLRTGGNGDTQYF. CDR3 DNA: TGTGCCAGCAGCTTAAGGACAGGGGGAAACGGAGATACGCAGTATTTT.

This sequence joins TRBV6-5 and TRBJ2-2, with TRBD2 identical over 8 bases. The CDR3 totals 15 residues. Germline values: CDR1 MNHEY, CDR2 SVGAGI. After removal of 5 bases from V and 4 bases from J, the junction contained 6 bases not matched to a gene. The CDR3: CASSLLAESTGELFF. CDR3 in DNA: TGTGCCAGCAGTCTACTAGCGGAGTCCACCGGGGAGCTGTTTTTT.

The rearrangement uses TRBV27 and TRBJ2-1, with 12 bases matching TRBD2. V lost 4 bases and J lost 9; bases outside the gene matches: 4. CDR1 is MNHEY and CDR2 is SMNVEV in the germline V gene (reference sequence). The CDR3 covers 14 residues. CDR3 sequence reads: CASSSLAGGGEQFF. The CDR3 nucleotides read TGTGCCAGCAGTTCACTAGCGGGAGGTGGTGAGCAGTTCTTC.